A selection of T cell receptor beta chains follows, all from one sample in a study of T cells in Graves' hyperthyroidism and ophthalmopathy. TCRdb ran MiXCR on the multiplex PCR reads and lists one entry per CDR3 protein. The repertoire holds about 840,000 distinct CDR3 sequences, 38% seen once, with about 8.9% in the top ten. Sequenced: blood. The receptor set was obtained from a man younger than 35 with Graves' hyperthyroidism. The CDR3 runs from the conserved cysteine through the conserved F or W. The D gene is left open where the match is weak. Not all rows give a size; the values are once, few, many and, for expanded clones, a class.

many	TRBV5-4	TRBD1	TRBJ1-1	CASSFPGQGGTEAFF	TGTGCCAGCAGCTTCCCGGGACAGGGGGGCACTGAAGCTTTCTTT
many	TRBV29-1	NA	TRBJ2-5	CSVEGQFETQYF	TGCAGCGTTGAAGGACAGTTCGAGACCCAGTACTTC
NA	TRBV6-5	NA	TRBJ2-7	CASSSVTEGTYEQYF	TGTGCCAGCAGCTCTGTCACTGAGGGGACCTACGAGCAGTACTTC
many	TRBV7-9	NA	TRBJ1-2	CASSPAAHGYTF	TGTGCCAGCAGCCCCGCCGCACATGGCTACACCTTC
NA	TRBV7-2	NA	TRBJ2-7	CASSLHRGGSNSYEQYF	TGTGCCAGCAGCTTACATCGCGGGGGCAGCAACTCCTACGAGCAGTACTTC
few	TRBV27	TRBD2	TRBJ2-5	CASSRGLAGGGETQYF	TGTGCCAGCAGTCGTGGACTAGCGGGAGGGGGGGAGACCCAGTACTTC
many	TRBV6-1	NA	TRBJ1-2	CASSESGTFPYGYTF	TGTGCCAGCAGTGAATCCGGGACATTCCCCTATGGCTACACCTTC
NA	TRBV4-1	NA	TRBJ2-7	CASSQSTRIGEQYF	TGCGCCAGCAGCCAATCTACGCGCATCGGGGAGCAGTACTTC
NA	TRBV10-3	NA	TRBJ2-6	CAITIAGANVLTF	TGTGCCATCACCATAGCTGGGGCCAACGTCCTGACTTTC
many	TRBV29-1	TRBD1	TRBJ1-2	CSVEADRGHDGYTF	TGCAGCGTTGAAGCAGACAGGGGGCACGATGGCTACACCTTC
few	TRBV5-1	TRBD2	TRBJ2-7	CASSLTPAGGYEQYF	TGCGCCAGCAGCTTGACACCAGCGGGGGGTTACGAGCAGTACTTC
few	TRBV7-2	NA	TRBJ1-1	CASSLGRLTEAFF	TGTGCCAGCAGCTTGGGGCGCCTCACTGAAGCTTTCTTT
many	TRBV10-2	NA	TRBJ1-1	CASREGRGNTEAFF	TGCGCCAGCAGAGAGGGCAGAGGGAACACTGAAGCTTTCTTT
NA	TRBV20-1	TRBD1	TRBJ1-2	CSASGQGGYTF	TGCAGTGCTAGTGGACAGGGTGGCTACACCTTC
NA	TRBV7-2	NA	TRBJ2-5	CASSWTGNQPQYF	TGTGCCAGCAGCTGGACGGGGAATCAGCCCCAGTACTTC
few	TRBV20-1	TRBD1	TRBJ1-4	CSARGTWTGANEKLFF	TGCAGTGCTAGAGGAACTTGGACAGGGGCTAATGAAAAACTGTTTTTT